This T cell receptor (beta chain) was sequenced during a study of blood T cell repertoires in COVID-19. Study background: Both acute and convalescent COVID-19 samples were obtained from the United States, Italy and Spain.

In the original analysis: Reference gene primer amplification in the assay estimated nucleated cell counts. Generated by immunoSEQ multiplex PCR, the TCRdb table keeps only in-frame clones and is missing some. Clone size and V and J calls were adopted from that table, with D and trimming inferred from the DNA. The sample carries over 400,000 clones, approximately 90% recorded once. Participants came from about 24 US areas, aged about 18 to 89 years. Before being deemed recovered, Cohort 3 donors had two negative PCRs, clearance, or symptom resolution. Germline V CDR1 and CDR2: KGHDR, SFDVKD. CDR3 length: 16 residues. Trimming cost V 2 bases and J 0 bases; bases outside gene matches: 3.

The sequenced sample was PBMCs or T cells enriched from blood (not recorded which). The sequence was collected from a woman aged 55-70 years who had recovered from COVID-19. V is TRBV24-1 and J is TRBJ2-1; TRBD1 matches at 7 bases. CDR3 amino acids: CATSDSGTDSYNEQFF. In nucleotides, the CDR3 is TGTGCCACCAGTGATTCGGGGACAGACTCCTACAATGAGCAGTTCTTC.